The 10 T cell receptor beta chains given below trace back to one sample, sequenced in a study of cytomegalovirus exposure and HLA in healthy donors. PCR used 60 Vbeta primers and 13 Jbeta primers. Sequenced by immunoSEQ multiplex PCR; TCRdb stores in-frame clones only, minus some. Of about 120,000 clones listed, around four fifths were seen once; the top ten hold roughly 4%. Sequenced material: PBMCs. Receptor source: a woman aged 40 to 50 in good health and CMV-seropositive.

Only one count was recorded for this clone. The chain is built from TRBV20-1 and TRBJ2-7; no clear D. V was cut by 5 bases and J by 6 bases, with 8 bases left in between. CDR3 size: 10 residues. The germline gives CDR1 DFQATT, CDR2 SNEGSKA (reference sequence). This CDR3 reads CSASFSEQYF. CDR3 bases: TGCAGTGCTTCCTTCTCCGAGCAGTACTTC.

With respect to this clone: Its ends do not fully match the called genes, so a read error is possible. The V call is TRBV7-6, the J call TRBJ1-4; D is uncertain. The CDR3 runs to 16 residues. Germline V gene sequence: CDR1 SGHVS, CDR2 FNYEAQ. Here the CDR3 reads CASSLRGGATNEKLLF. For the CDR3, the DNA is TGTGCCAGCAGCCTCCGTGGTGGCGCAACTAATGAAAAACTGCTTTTT. Full variable domain (remainder filled in from reference TRBV7-6 and TRBJ1-4): GAGVSQSPRYKVTKRGQDVALRCDPISGHVSLYWYRQALGQGPEFLTYFNYEAQQDKSGLPNDRFSAERPEGSISTLTIQRTEQRDSAMYRCASSLRGGATNEKLLFGSGTQLSVL.

This rearrangement joins TRBV14 to TRBJ2-7, with 7 bases fitting TRBD1. V lost 4 bases to trimming and J lost 2 bases; unmatched junction nucleotides: 5. CDR1 SGHDN and CDR2 FVKESK come from the germline V gene. The length of the CDR3 is 14 residues. CDR3 coding DNA: TGTGCCAGCAGCCCCCGACAGGGACCCTACGAGCAGTACTTC. Encoded protein: CASSPRQGPYEQYF.

This clone has just a few counts. The gene calls are TRBV5-1 and TRBJ2-3; D ambiguous. Per germline, CDR1 SGHRS and CDR2 YFSETQ. CDR3 size: 14 residues. Between the trimmed V and J ends, which lost 3 bases and 0 bases, there was a span of 8 bases. Written as DNA, the CDR3 is TGCGCCAGCAGCTCAGAAGATAGCACAGATACGCAGTATTTT. This gives the protein CASSSEDSTDTQYF.

The chain carries TRBV5-8 and TRBJ2-2, with no clear D. Deletions cut 4 bases from V and 6 bases from J, with 31 bases between. From germline, CDR1 is SGHTS and CDR2 YDEGEE. This CDR3 contains 20 residues. CDR3 residues: CASSPSPGSPLQGPAGELFF. DNA of the CDR3: TGTGCCAGCAGCCCGTCCCCAGGCTCTCCCCTTCAAGGTCCCGCCGGGGAGCTGTTTTTT.

V usage is TRBV15 and J usage is TRBJ2-5; D possibly corresponds to TRBD1 (6 bases). The germline V and J ends were trimmed by 6 bases and 4 bases, with 12 bases remaining between them. The CDR3 spans 13 residues. Germline loops: CDR1 LNHNV, CDR2 YYDKDF (reference sequence). CDR3 sequence reads: CATRKKDRETQYF. CDR3 nucleotides: TGTGCCACCAGAAAGAAGGACAGAGAGACCCAGTACTTC.

For this clone: One junction end disagrees with the germline gene, perhaps due to a read error. The chain couples TRBV29-1 to TRBJ2-1, with D uncertain. The CDR3 spans 14 residues. The germline gives CDR1 SQVTM, CDR2 ANQGSEA. This CDR3 reads CSVDRQVSNNEQFF. CDR3 in DNA: TGCAGCGTTGACAGGCAGGTCTCCAACAATGAGCAGTTCTTC.

This chain connects TRBV30 to TRBJ2-5; D unclear. Germline lookup yields CDR1 GTSNPN and CDR2 SVGIG (reference sequence). The CDR3 is 13 residues long. Trimming took 3 bases from V and 5 from J, leaving 13 bases between them. The chain's CDR3 is CAWRAGPLETQYF. In DNA form, the CDR3 reads TGTGCCTGGAGGGCAGGTCCGTTGGAGACCCAGTACTTC.

This clone was observed a single time. This sequence joins TRBV27 and TRBJ1-4; 11 nucleotides match TRBD1. The J segment lost 6 bases and the V segment lost 9 bases, leaving 9 bases of the junction unmatched. CDR3 length: 15 residues. In germline, CDR1 is MNHEY, CDR2 SMNVEV (reference sequence). The CDR3 DNA follows: TGTGCCAGTTCTTTGACGGGACAGGGGGATGAAAAACTGTTTTTT. It encodes CASSLTGQGDEKLFF.

Here the CDR3 DNA reads TGTGCCACCAGCATCAGGGTTTCTAATGAAGCTTTCTTT. It translates to CATSIRVSNEAFF. The chain carries TRBV15 and TRBJ1-1; D may be TRBD1 (5 bases). Looked up from germline, CDR1 is LNHNV and CDR2 is YYDKDF (reference sequence). V was cut by 4 bases and J by 7 bases, with 13 bases left in between. This CDR3 region has 13 residues.